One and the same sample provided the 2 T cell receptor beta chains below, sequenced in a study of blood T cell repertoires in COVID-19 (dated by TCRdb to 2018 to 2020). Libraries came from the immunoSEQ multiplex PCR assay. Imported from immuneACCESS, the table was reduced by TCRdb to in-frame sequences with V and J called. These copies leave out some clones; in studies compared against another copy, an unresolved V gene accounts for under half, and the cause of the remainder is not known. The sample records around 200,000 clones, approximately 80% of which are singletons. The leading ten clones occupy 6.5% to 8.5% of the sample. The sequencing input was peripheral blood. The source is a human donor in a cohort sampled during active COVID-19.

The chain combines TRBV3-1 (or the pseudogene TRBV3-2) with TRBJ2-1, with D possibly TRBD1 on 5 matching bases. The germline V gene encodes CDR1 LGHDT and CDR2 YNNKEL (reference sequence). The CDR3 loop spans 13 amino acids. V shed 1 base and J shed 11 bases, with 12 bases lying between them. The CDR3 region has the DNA TGTGCCAGCAGCCAAGGTCAGTCAGGGCAGCAGTTCTTC. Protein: CASSQGQSGQQFF.

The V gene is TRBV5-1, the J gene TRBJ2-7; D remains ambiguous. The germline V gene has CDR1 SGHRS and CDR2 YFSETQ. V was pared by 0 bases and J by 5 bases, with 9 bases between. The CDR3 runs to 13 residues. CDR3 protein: CASSLAGSNEQYF. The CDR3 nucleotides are TGCGCCAGCAGCTTGGCTGGTAGCAACGAGCAGTACTTC.